Listed below are T cell receptor beta chains from one sample, sequenced in a study of cytomegalovirus exposure and HLA in healthy donors. The repertoire was sequenced with immunoSEQ multiplex PCR; TCRdb's copy has only in-frame clones and lacks some. The sample lists some 180,000 clones; approximately 71% were seen once. The sample comprised PBMCs. Source of these receptors: a woman aged 18-29 years in good health and CMV-seropositive. Each CDR3 is given with its conserved first and last residue. The order of the fields is V gene, D gene, J gene, clone size, CDR3 DNA, CDR3 protein. D genes are given only for firm matches. Expanded clones are given a class, and other clones once, few, many or no size at all.

>TRBV30|TRBD2|TRBJ2-7|-
TGTGCCTGGACCCAGTCTGTCTGGCGGCGGGGGGACCGCTCCTACGAGCAGTACTTC
CAWTQSVWRRGDRSYEQYF
>TRBV19|TRBD1|TRBJ1-2|-
TGTGCCAGTAGTTCATTGGACAGGGTCATTGCTAACTATGGCTACACCTTC
CASSSLDRVIANYGYTF
>TRBV30|TRBD1|TRBJ1-2|-
TGTGCCTGGAGCGGAGGCCCGACAGGGGGAAGAAACTATGGCTACACCTTC
CAWSGGPTGGRNYGYTF
>TRBV5-1|-|TRBJ1-1|-
TGCGCCAGCAGCCCCACCGCGGGGAACACTGAAGCTTTCTTT
CASSPTAGNTEAFF
>TRBV4-3|TRBD1|TRBJ2-1|-
TGCGCCAGCAGCCAAATGGACAGGGACTACAATGAGCAGTTCTTC
CASSQMDRDYNEQFF
>TRBV30|-|TRBJ1-1|-
TGTGCCTGGAGCATCGGGGGACCGAACACTGAAGCTTTCTTT
CAWSIGGPNTEAFF
>TRBV15|-|TRBJ2-7|few
TGTGCCACCAGCAGAGCCCTGGGTGGAGTCTACGAGCAGTACTTC
CATSRALGGVYEQYF
>TRBV2|-|TRBJ2-7|once
TGTGCCAGCACCGTGGGGGGGCGCCCCTACGAGCAGTACTTC
CASTVGGRPYEQYF
>TRBV15|TRBD1|TRBJ1-2|-
TGTGCCACCAGCATTACAGGGGGCGGCTGGGATCTTAACTATGGCTACACCTTC
CATSITGGGWDLNYGYTF
>TRBV28|TRBD1|TRBJ2-1|once
TGTGCCGTACAGCCGGGACAGGGATTATACAATGAGCAGTTCTTC
CAVQPGQGLYNEQFF
>TRBV5-1|-|TRBJ1-1|-
TGCGCCAGCAGAAAGGACACTTCGAACACTGAAGCTTTCTTT
CASRKDTSNTEAFF
>TRBV4-3|TRBD2|TRBJ2-2|-
TGCGCCAGCAGCCCCCAGGGACTAGCGGGGGGGACGAACACCGGGGAGCTGTTTTTT
CASSPQGLAGGTNTGELFF
>TRBV4-1|-|TRBJ1-1|-
TGCGCCAGCAGCCAAGAAGGGGGACTGAACACTGAAGCTTTCTTT
CASSQEGGLNTEAFF
>TRBV7-2|TRBD1|TRBJ1-2|-
TGTGCCAGCAGCTTCATAGAGGACAGGGGCTATGGCTACACCTTC
CASSFIEDRGYGYTF
>TRBV9|TRBD2|TRBJ2-7|few
TGTGCCAGCAGCTTGTCTAGCGGTCGGGACGAGCAGTACTTC
CASSLSSGRDEQYF
>TRBV7-3|TRBD2|TRBJ2-3|-
TGTGCCAGCAGCTTAAGGCCTAGCGGGGGGGCTTCTGGCACAGATACGCAGTATTTT
CASSLRPSGGASGTDTQYF
>TRBV30|-|TRBJ2-3|-
TGTGCCTGCTTCCGTCAGGGGTTTAGCACAGATACGCAGTATTTT
CACFRQGFSTDTQYF
>TRBV30|TRBD1|TRBJ2-1|-
TGTGCCTGGAGTCGGGGACAGTACAATGAGCAGTTCTTC
CAWSRGQYNEQFF
>TRBV7-6|-|TRBJ2-2|-
TGTGCCAGCAGCGCGACGGTCGGGTCCGGGGAGCTGTTTTTT
CASSATVGSGELFF
>TRBV4-3|-|TRBJ1-1|few
TGCGCCAGCAGCCAAGAAGTTTGGCTGGTGAACACTGAAGCTTTCTTT
CASSQEVWLVNTEAFF
>TRBV5-4|-|TRBJ2-6|-
TGTGCCAGCAGCTTGTCCCTAAATACTGGGGCCAACGTCCTGACTTTC
CASSLSLNTGANVLTF
>TRBV11-3|-|TRBJ2-6|few
TGTGCCAGCAGCAAGGACAGTTCTGGGGCCAACGTCCTGACTTTC
CASSKDSSGANVLTF
>TRBV6-5|TRBD1|TRBJ1-3|-
TGTGCCAGCAGTTACTCACAGGGGACTGGAAACACCATATATTTT
CASSYSQGTGNTIYF
>TRBV29-1|TRBD1|TRBJ2-3|-
TGCAGCGTTGGGCCGGGACAGGATCGGGGTACGCAGTATTTT
CSVGPGQDRGTQYF
>TRBV4-3|-|TRBJ1-1|-
TGCGCCAGCAGCCCCTGGCGTTTTCGGGGGGTGAACACTGAAGCTTTCTTT
CASSPWRFRGVNTEAFF
>TRBV5-6|TRBD1|TRBJ1-2|few
TGTGCCAGCAGCACGGGACAGACCCATACCTTC
CASSTGQTHTF